The source of this T cell receptor beta chain is a study of blood T cell repertoires in COVID-19. Study background: COVID-19 samples collected from the United States, Italy and Spain covered acute and convalescent phases. T cells, B-cell-depleted T cells, or PBMCs supplied cDNA or gDNA.

The CDR3 is 16 amino acids. Germline CDR1 SGHKS, CDR2 YYEKEE (reference sequence). V lost 2 bases and J 5 bases, leaving 19 bases between the germline ends. Authors' processing steps: Amplification of reference gene primers provided the estimated nucleated cell counts. Generated by immunoSEQ multiplex PCR, the TCRdb table keeps only in-frame clones and is missing some. The DNA was the basis for D and trimming; V, J and clone size are from that table. The table lists around 120,000 clones, approximately 82% of them singletons. V usage is TRBV5-5 and J usage is TRBJ2-5; D gene ambiguous. Sequenced material: peripheral blood. The receptor comes from a man between 70 and 80 years old with active or convalescent COVID-19. The CDR3 spells CASSFVPGAGAETQYF. The DNA of the CDR3 is TGTGCCAGCAGCTTCGTCCCGGGTGCCGGAGCGGAGACCCAGTACTTC.